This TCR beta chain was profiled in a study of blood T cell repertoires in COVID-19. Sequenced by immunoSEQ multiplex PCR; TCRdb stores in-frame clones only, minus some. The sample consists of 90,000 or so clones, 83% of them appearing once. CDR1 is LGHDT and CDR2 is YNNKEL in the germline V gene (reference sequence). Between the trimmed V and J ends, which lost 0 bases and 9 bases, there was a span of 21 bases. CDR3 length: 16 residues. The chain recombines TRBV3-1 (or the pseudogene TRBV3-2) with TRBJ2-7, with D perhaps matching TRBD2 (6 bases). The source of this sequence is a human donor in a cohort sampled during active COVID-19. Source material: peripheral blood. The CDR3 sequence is CASSQESSGNTIGQYF. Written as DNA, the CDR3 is TGTGCCAGCAGCCAAGAAAGTAGCGGAAATACGATCGGGCAGTACTTC.